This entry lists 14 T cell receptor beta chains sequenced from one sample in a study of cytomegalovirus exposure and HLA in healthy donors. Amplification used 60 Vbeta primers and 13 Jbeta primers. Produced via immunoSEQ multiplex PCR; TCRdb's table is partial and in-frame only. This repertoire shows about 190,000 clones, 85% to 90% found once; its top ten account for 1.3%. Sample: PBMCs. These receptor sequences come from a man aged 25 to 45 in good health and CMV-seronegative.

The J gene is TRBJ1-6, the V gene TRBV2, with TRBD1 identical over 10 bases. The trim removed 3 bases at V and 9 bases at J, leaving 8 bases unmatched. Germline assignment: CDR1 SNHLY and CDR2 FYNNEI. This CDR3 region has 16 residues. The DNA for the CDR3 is TGTGCCAGCAGTGACCCGACAGGGGGCTCTAGTTCACCCCTCCACTTT. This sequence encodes CASSDPTGGSSSPLHF.

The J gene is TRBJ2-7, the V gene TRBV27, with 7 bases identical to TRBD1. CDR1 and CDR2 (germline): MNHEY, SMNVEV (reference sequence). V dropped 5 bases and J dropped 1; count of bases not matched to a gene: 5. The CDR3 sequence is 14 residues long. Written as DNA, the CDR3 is TGTGCCAGCAGTCCTTCGGGACAGTCCTACGAGCAGTACTTC. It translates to CASSPSGQSYEQYF.

The CDR3 DNA is TGTGCCTGGAGTGTTCGGCACCTGGGGGAGGTAGATGAAAAACTGTTTTTT. It yields the protein CAWSVRHLGEVDEKLFF. The V gene is TRBV30, the J gene TRBJ1-4; weak D call: TRBD1 (5 bases). The germline CDR1 and CDR2 sequences are GTSNPN and SVGIG (reference sequence). The CDR3 runs 17 residues. The V end was cut by 0 bases, the J end by 6 bases, with 20 bases between. The full variable domain, with the rest looked up from reference TRBV30 and TRBJ1-4, is SQTIHQWPATLVQPVGSPLSLECTVEGTSNPNLYWYRQAAGRGLQLLFYSVGIGQISSEVPQNLSASRPQDRQFILSSKKLLLSDSGFYLCAWSVRHLGEVDEKLFFGSGTQLSVL.

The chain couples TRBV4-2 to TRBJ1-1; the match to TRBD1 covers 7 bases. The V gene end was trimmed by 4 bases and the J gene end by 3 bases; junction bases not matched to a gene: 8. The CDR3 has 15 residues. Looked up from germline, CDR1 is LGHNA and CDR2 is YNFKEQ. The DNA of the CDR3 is TGTGCCAGCAGCCGAACGCAGGGGGTAGACACTGAAGCTTTCTTT. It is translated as CASSRTQGVDTEAFF.

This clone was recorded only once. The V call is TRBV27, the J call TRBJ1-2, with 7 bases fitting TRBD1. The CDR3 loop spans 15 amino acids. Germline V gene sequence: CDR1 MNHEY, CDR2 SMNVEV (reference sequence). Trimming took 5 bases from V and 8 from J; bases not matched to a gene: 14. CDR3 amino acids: CASSLSGKGAGGYTF. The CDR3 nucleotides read TGTGCCAGCAGTCTCTCGGGGAAGGGGGCGGGAGGCTACACCTTC.

CDR3 sequence: CASSLGSGLNQPQHF. As DNA, the CDR3 is TGTGCCAGCTCGCTCGGTTCAGGTCTAAATCAGCCCCAGCATTTT. The chain combines TRBV18 with TRBJ1-5; D gene unclear. The germline CDR1 and CDR2 sequences are KGHSH and LQKENI. The V end was cut by 6 bases, the J end by 4 bases, with 16 bases between. This CDR3 region has 15 residues.

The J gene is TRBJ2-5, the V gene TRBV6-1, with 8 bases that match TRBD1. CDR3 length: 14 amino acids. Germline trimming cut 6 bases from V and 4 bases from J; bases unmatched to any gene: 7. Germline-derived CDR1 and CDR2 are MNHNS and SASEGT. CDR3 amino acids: CASRKQGAGETQYF. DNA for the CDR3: TGTGCCAGCAGAAAGCAGGGGGCTGGAGAGACCCAGTACTTC.

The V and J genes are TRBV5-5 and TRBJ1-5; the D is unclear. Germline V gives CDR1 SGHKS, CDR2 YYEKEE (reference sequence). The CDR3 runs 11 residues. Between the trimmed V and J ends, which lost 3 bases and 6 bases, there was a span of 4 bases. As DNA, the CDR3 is TGTGCCAGCAGCTCGAGTCAGCCCCAGCATTTT. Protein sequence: CASSSSQPQHF. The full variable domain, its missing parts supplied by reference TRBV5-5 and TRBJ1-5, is DAGVTQSPTHLIKTRGQQVTLRCSPISGHKSVSWYQQVLGQGPQFIFQYYEKEERGRGNFPDRFSARQFPNYSSELNVNALLLGDSALYLCASSSSQPQHFGDGTRLSIL.

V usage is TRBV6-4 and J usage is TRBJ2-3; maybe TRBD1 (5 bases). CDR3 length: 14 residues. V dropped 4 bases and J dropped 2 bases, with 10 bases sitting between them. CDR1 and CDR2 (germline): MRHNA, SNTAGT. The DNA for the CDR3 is TGTGCCAGCAGTGCCACAGGAAACACAGATACGCAGTATTTT. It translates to CASSATGNTDTQYF.

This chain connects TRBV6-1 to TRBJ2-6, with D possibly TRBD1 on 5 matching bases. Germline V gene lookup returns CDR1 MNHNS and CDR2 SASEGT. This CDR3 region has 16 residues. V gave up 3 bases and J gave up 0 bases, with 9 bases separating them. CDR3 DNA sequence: TGTGCCAGCAGTGATCAGGGTGGCTCTGGGGCCAACGTCCTGACTTTC. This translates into CASSDQGGSGANVLTF.

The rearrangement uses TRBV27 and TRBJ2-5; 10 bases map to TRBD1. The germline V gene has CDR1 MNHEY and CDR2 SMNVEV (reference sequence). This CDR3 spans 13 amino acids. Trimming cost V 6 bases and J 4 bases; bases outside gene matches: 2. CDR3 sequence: CASRRQGAETQYF. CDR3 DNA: TGTGCCAGCAGGAGACAGGGGGCAGAGACCCAGTACTTC.

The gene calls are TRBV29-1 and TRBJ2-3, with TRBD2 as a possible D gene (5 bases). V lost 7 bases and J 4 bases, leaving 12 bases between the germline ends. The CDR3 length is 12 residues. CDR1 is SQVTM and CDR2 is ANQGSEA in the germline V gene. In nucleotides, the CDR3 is TGCAGCGGCGGACTTCTCCCAGATACGCAGTATTTT. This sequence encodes CSGGLLPDTQYF.

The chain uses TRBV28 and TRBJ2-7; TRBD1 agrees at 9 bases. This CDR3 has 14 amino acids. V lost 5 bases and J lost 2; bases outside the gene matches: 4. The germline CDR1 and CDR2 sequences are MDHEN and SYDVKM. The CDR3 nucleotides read TGTGCCAGCAGTCCCCGGACAGGGGCCTACGAGCAGTACTTC. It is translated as CASSPRTGAYEQYF. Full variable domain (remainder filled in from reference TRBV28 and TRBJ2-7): DVKVTQSSRYLVKRTGEKVFLECVQDMDHENMFWYRQDPGLGLRLIYFSYDVKMKEKGDIPEGYSVSREKKERFSLILESASTNQTSMYLCASSPRTGAYEQYFGPGTRLTVT.

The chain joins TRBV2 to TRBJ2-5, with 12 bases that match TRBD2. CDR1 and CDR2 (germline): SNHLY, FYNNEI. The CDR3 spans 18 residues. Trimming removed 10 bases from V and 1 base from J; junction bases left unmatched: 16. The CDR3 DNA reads TGTGCCACAAAGGAATGGGGCCCACTAGCGGGAGGCCAAGAGACCCAGTACTTC. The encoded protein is CATKEWGPLAGGQETQYF.